Below are 2 T cell receptor beta chains sequenced from a single sample in a study of T cells in Graves' hyperthyroidism and ophthalmopathy. RNA transcripts were the template for amplifying TCR beta CDR3 regions. The HTBI primer set served for first-round RT-PCR of the TCR CDR3. From the multiplex PCR reads, TCRdb called clonotypes with MiXCR, one entry per CDR3 protein. The sample carries some 500,000 distinct CDR3 sequences, approximately 25% recorded once. Material: blood. The source of these receptors is a woman between 25 and 40 years old with Graves' ophthalmopathy.

This clonotype was detected a few times. Because the CDR3 is missing its conserved closing phenylalanine or tryptophan, this is likely a read error. Because the CDR3's place on the DNA is in doubt, the DNA is left out and the CDR3 is given as listed by TCRdb. The genes are TRBV15 and TRBJ1-2; the table's D call of TRBD1 was not tested on the DNA. Germline V gene data show CDR1 as LNHNV and CDR2 as YYDKDF (reference sequence). From its first to its last residue, the CDR3 has 12 amino acids. The CDR3 reads CATSRDLGGRML.

About this clonotype itself: The junction departs from germline at one end; a sequencing error may be responsible. The gene calls are TRBV7-9 and TRBJ2-7; perhaps TRBD1 as D (5 bases). The CDR3 extends over 13 amino acids. Germline CDR1 reads SEHNR; CDR2 reads FQNEAQ (reference sequence). CDR3 loop: CASSLEGPYDQYF. The CDR3 bases are TGTGCCAGCAGCTTAGAGGGGCCCTACGATCAGTACTTC.